Given below is one T cell receptor (beta chain) in context. Generated by immunoSEQ multiplex PCR, the TCRdb table keeps only in-frame clones and is missing some. The sample consists of approximately 76,000 clones, around 94% of them appearing once. The data were taken from a study of OX40 agonist ivuxolimab in advanced cancers. Looking at the study overall: Every 2 weeks, ivuxolimab was infused into the patients intravenously at between 0.01 and 10 mg/kg. Age averaged around 60 years (range about 20 to 80), and roughly 80% were male.

The germline V gene has CDR1 MNHNS and CDR2 SASEGT. This CDR3 contains 15 residues. Trimming removed 5 bases at V and 4 bases at J, with 17 bases between. V is TRBV6-1 and J is TRBJ1-2; D may be TRBD1 (5 bases). The receptor comes from an adult with an advanced solid tumor such as melanoma, head and neck, liver or kidney cancer. Sequencing used CD4+ or CD8+ T cells sorted from blood, obtained in a trial of the OX40 agonist ivuxolimab. The DNA for the CDR3 is TGTGCCAGCAGTACTCCTCAGGGATTTGGCTATGGCTACACCTTC. This gives the protein CASSTPQGFGYGYTF.